This T cell receptor beta chain came from a study of cytomegalovirus exposure and HLA in healthy donors. Study information: A data release that came early held about 89 million unique TCRs from HLA-typed donors.

In regard to this clone: Antigen: not known.

Whole-study results and caveats: Further analysis was carried out later, and it showed several of the most significant clusters appearing linked to common viral pathogens. Later analysis demonstrated an association between a missense DCLRE1C variant and TCR beta V- and J-gene trimming.

CDR1 and CDR2 (germline): SGHAT, FQNNGV. The trim removed 3 bases at V and 6 bases at J, leaving 9 bases unmatched. The CDR3 extends over 17 amino acids. 13 Jbeta primers and 60 Vbeta primers were used for the PCR. TCRdb's copy holds only in-frame clones and misses some; the assay was immunoSEQ multiplex PCR. The table shows under 130,000 clones, with about 81% occurring only once. Source material: PBMCs. The source is a man younger than 40 in good health and CMV-seronegative. The rearrangement joins TRBV11-2 to TRBJ2-2, with TRBD1 matching 11 bases. This CDR3 is CASSLGGGTGGSGELFF. CDR3 bases: TGTGCCAGCAGCTTGGGCGGAGGGACAGGGGGATCCGGGGAGCTGTTTTTT.